This TCR beta chain emerged from a study of T cell repertoires and Cas9 in healthy adults. Study-wide background: Characterization of SpCas9-reactive CD4 and CD8 T cells covered multi-effector potency, cytotoxicity and lineage.

Regarding this clone: The antigen is not known.

Sequencing was performed with immunoSEQ multiplex PCR; in TCRdb, only in-frame clones are kept and a portion is missing. Of about 22,000 clones in the sample, 91% were seen once. Trimming cost V 4 bases and J 4 bases, with 11 bases left between them. Germline V gives CDR1 SGHNT, CDR2 YYREEE (reference sequence). There are 14 residues in the CDR3. Study-level points and caveats: Reportedly, SpCas9-reactive effector T cell proliferation and function were mitigated by SpCas9-reactive Tregs in vitro.

The specimen sequenced was CD4+ effector T cells (CD127+, CD25-, CD137-, CD154-) from PBMCs; culture status not recorded. This chain uses TRBV5-4 with TRBJ2-2; D not certain. The receptor was derived from a human donor in good health. CDR3 nucleotides: TGTGCCAGCAGCCCCCAGGACCCCACCGGGGAGCTGTTTTTT. It translates to CASSPQDPTGELFF.